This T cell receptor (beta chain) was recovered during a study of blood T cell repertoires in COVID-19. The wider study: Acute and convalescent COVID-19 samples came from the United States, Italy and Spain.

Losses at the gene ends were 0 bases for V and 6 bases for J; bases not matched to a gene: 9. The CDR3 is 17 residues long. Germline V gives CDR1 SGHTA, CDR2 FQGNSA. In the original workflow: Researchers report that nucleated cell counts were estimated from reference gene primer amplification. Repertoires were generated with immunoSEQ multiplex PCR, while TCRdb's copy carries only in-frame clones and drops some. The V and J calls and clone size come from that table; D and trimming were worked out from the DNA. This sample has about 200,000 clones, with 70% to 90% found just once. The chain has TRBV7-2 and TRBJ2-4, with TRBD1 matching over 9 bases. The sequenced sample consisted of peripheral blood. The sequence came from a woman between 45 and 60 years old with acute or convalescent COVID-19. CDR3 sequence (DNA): TGTGCCAGCAGCTTAGCCATAACAGGGGGCGGCGGAAACATTCAGTACTTC. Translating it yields CASSLAITGGGGNIQYF. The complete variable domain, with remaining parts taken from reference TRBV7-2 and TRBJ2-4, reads GAGVSQSPSNKVTEKGKDVELRCDPISGHTALYWYRQSLGQGLEFLIYFQGNSAPDKSGLPSDRFSAERTGGSVSTLTIQRTQQEDSAVYLCASSLAITGGGGNIQYFGAGTRLSVL.